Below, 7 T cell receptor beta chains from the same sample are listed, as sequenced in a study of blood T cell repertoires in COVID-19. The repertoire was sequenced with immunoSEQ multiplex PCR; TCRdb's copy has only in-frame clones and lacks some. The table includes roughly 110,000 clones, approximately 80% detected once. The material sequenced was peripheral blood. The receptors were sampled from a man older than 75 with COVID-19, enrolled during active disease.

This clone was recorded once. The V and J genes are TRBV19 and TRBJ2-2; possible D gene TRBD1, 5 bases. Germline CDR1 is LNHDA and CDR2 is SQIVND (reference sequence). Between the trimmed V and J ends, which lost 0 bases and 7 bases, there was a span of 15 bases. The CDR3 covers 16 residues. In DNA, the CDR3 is TGTGCCAGTAGTATAGATTTATGGGGCGCCGGCGGGGAGCTGTTTTTT. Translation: CASSIDLWGAGGELFF.

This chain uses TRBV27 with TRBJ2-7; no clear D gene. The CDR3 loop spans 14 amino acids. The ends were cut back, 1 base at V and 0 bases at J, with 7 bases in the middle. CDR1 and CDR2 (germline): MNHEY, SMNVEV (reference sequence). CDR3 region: CASSLWPRSYEQYF. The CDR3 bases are TGTGCCAGCAGTTTATGGCCACGCTCCTACGAGCAGTACTTC.

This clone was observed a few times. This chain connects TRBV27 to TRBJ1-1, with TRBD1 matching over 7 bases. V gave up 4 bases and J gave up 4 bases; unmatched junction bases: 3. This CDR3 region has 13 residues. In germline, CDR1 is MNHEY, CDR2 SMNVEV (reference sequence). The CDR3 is CASSWDSATEAFF. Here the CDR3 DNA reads TGTGCCAGCAGTTGGGACAGTGCCACTGAAGCTTTCTTT.

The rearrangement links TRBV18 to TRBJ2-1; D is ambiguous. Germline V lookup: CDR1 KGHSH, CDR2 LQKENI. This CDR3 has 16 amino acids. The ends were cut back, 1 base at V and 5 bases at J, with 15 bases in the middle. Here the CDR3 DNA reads TGTGCCAGCTCACCACGGATGGAGATCAGCGACAATGAGCAGTTCTTC. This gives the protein CASSPRMEISDNEQFF.

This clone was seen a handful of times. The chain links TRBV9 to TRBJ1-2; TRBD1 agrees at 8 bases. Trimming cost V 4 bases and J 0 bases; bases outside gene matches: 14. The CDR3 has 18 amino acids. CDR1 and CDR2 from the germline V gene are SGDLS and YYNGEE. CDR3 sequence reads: CASSINRGSGLANYGYTF. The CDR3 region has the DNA TGTGCCAGCAGCATCAACAGGGGGAGTGGGCTAGCTAACTATGGCTACACCTTC.

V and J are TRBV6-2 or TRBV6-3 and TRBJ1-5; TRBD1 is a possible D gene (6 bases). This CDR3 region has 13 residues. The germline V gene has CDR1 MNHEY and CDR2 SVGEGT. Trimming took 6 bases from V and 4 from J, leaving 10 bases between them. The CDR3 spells CASSSRGNQPQHF. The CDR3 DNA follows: TGTGCCAGCAGCTCGAGGGGGAATCAGCCCCAGCATTTT.

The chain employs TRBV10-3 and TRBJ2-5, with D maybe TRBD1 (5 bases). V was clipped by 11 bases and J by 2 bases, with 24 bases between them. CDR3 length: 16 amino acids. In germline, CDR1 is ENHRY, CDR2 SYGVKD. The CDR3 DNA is TGTGCCGCCGCGGACCATTCGAAAGGGGCACAAGAGACCCAGTACTTC. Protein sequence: CAAADHSKGAQETQYF.